The clone carrying this T cell receptor beta chain was seen once. Primers included in the PCR were 60 Vbeta and 13 Jbeta primers. Here immunoSEQ multiplex PCR was the method, and the copy in TCRdb shows in-frame clones only, minus some. The sample lists fewer than 350,000 clones, 80% to 90% occurring once. The record originates from a study of cytomegalovirus exposure and HLA in healthy donors. CDR1 is SGHTA and CDR2 is FQGNSA in the germline V gene. This CDR3 is built from 13 residues. V was cut by 4 bases and J by 2 bases, with 5 bases left in between. Sequenced material: PBMCs. This TCR came from a woman between 18 and 29 years old in good health and CMV-seronegative. The rearrangement links TRBV7-2 to TRBJ2-2; no reliable D call. The CDR3 protein is CASSSYNTGELFF. The CDR3 DNA sequence: TGTGCCAGCAGCTCCTACAACACCGGGGAGCTGTTTTTT.